Presented here are 32 T cell receptor beta chains from one specimen sequenced in a study of sequential checkpoint blockade in melanoma (dated 2019 in TCRdb). This specimen's treatment or condition label, interpreted: randomized to nivolumab then ipilimumab (arm A) or the reverse (arm B). Libraries were made using the immunoSEQ multiplex PCR assay. TCRdb's version of the immuneACCESS table is confined to in-frame rearrangements and falls short of the full clone set. An unresolved V gene accounts for under half of the shortfall where checked; the remainder is of unknown origin. For this sample the table gives about 13,000 clones, of which 25% to 30% were detected only once. The biggest ten clones account for around a sixth of the sample. Here the sequenced sample was tumor tissue (inferred from file names), taken from a patient given nivolumab and ipilimumab in sequence. The receptors here all came from a human donor with melanoma.

The chain links TRBV29-1 to TRBJ2-7; 7 bases match TRBD1. CDR3 length: 14 amino acids. Germline V lookup: CDR1 SQVTM, CDR2 ANQGSEA. V lost 0 bases and J lost 0; bases outside the gene matches: 2. CDR3 loop: CSVEDGDSSYEQYF. DNA for the CDR3: TGCAGCGTTGAAGACGGGGACAGCTCCTACGAGCAGTACTTC.

This chain links TRBV18 with TRBJ1-2, with 9 bases matching TRBD1. With 3 bases clipped from V and 3 bases from J, the junction kept 11 bases outside the gene matches. Per the germline V gene, CDR1 is KGHSH and CDR2 is LQKENI. This CDR3 contains 17 residues. The CDR3 nucleotides read TGTGCCAGCTCACCTATGGACAGGGGAGATTTGGACTATGGCTACACCTTC. It yields the protein CASSPMDRGDLDYGYTF.

This clone turned up a few times. The rearrangement links TRBV9 to TRBJ1-2, with TRBD1 identical over 8 bases. The CDR3 is made up of 16 amino acids. Per the germline V gene, CDR1 is SGDLS and CDR2 is YYNGEE. The V and J ends lost 0 bases and 1 base, in that order; junction bases with no gene match: 5. CDR3 sequence (DNA): TGTGCCAGCAGCGTAGTTGGGACAGGCCATAACTATGGCTACACCTTC. Protein sequence: CASSVVGTGHNYGYTF.

The V and J genes are TRBV28 and TRBJ1-2; possibly TRBD1 for D (5 bases). Per germline, CDR1 MDHEN and CDR2 SYDVKM. V was trimmed by 1 base and J by 8 bases, leaving 17 bases between them. This CDR3 contains 15 residues. CDR3 DNA: TGTGCCAGCAGTTTATTGCCAGACCAGGAGGGGGGCTACACCTTC. It codes for CASSLLPDQEGGYTF.

This clone has a handful of counts. The rearrangement uses TRBV23-1 and TRBJ2-5; 7 bases align to TRBD2. TRBV23-1 is recorded as an ORF, its role being uncertain. V lost 4 bases to trimming and J lost 7 bases; unmatched junction nucleotides: 9. The CDR3 extends over 14 amino acids. The CDR3 nucleotides read TGCGCCAGCAGTCCTGGCGGGAGTAGGGGGACCCAGTACTTC. This sequence encodes CASSPGGSRGTQYF.

This sequence joins TRBV19 and TRBJ2-7; D gene unclear. The CDR3 is made up of 15 amino acids. V dropped 3 bases and J dropped 0 bases, with 12 bases sitting between them. Germline V CDR1 and CDR2: LNHDA, SQIVND (reference sequence). This CDR3 is CASSMSTAPSYEQYF. The CDR3 DNA reads as TGTGCCAGTAGTATGTCTACCGCCCCCTCCTACGAGCAGTACTTC.

This clone was detected once. V and J are TRBV5-1 and TRBJ2-4, with D perhaps given as TRBD1 or TRBD2 (5 bases each). Trimming removed 0 bases at V and 9 bases at J, with 16 bases between. Germline CDR1 reads SGHRS; CDR2 reads YFSETQ. The CDR3 totals 15 residues. Here the CDR3 reads CASSLDGTLGSIQYF. CDR3 bases: TGCGCCAGCAGCTTGGACGGGACCCTAGGGAGCATTCAGTACTTC.

There are many counts of this clone. V and J are TRBV7-4 and TRBJ1-1; a possible D gene is TRBD1 (6 bases). The CDR3 length is 13 residues. Trimming removed 6 bases at V and 0 bases at J, with 8 bases between. Germline-derived CDR1 and CDR2 are SGHVT and SQSDAQ. The CDR3 DNA reads as TGTGCCAGCAGGCGGACAGTGAACACTGAAGCTTTCTTT. As protein: CASRRTVNTEAFF.

The V gene is TRBV10-2, the J gene TRBJ2-7, with 11 bases fitting TRBD2. Unmatched junction bases numbered 7, after V lost 10 bases and J lost 2 bases. Germline V CDR1 and CDR2: WSHSY, SAAADI. This CDR3 has 14 residues. The CDR3 spells CAISLAGGPYEQYF. CDR3 DNA: TGCGCCATCTCCCTAGCGGGGGGACCCTACGAGCAGTACTTC.

This clone was picked up a small number of times. This chain uses TRBV6-8 with TRBJ2-7, with a weak D call TRBD1 (5 bases). This CDR3 has 12 amino acids. V lost 5 bases and J 2 bases, leaving 7 bases between the germline ends. Germline values: CDR1 MNHGY, CDR2 SAAAGT. The CDR3 spells CASSDRPYEQYF. The CDR3 DNA sequence: TGTGCCAGCAGTGACAGACCCTACGAGCAGTACTTC.

The chain joins TRBV28 to TRBJ2-3; D is unresolved. V lost 5 bases to trimming and J lost 2 bases, with 11 bases between them. The CDR3 sequence is 14 residues long. CDR1 and CDR2 from the germline V gene are MDHEN and SYDVKM. CDR3 protein: CASSRGKNTDTQYF. The CDR3 coding sequence is TGTGCCAGCAGTCGTGGGAAGAACACAGATACGCAGTATTTT. Supplemented by reference TRBV28 and TRBJ2-3, the full variable domain reads DVKVTQSSRYLVKRTGEKVFLECVQDMDHENMFWYRQDPGLGLRLIYFSYDVKMKEKGDIPEGYSVSREKKERFSLILESASTNQTSMYLCASSRGKNTDTQYFGPGTRLTVL.

This clone has just a few counts. The CDR3 coding sequence is TGTGCCACGTACAGGCCCCAGGGCACTGAAGCTTTCTTT. This sequence encodes CATYRPQGTEAFF. This chain uses TRBV19 with TRBJ1-1; TRBD1 might be the D (5 bases). Per the germline V gene, CDR1 is LNHDA and CDR2 is SQIVND (reference sequence). This CDR3 region has 13 residues. The V end lost 10 bases, the J end lost 4 bases, and 16 bases lay between the germline ends. Looking up the rest from reference TRBV19 and TRBJ1-1 gives the full variable domain: DGGITQSPKYLFRKEGQNVTLSCEQNLNHDAMYWYRQDPGQGLRLIYYSQIVNDFQKGDIAEGYSVSREKKESFPLTVTSAQKNPTAFYLCATYRPQGTEAFFGQGTRLTVV.

The DNA of the CDR3 is TGTGCCAGCAGCTTAAGTGGAACACGGGTTGAAGCTTTCTTT. The encoded protein is CASSLSGTRVEAFF. The chain links TRBV11-3 to TRBJ1-1; no clear D. Germline-derived CDR1 and CDR2 are SGHNT and YENEEA. CDR3 length: 14 amino acids. V was shortened by 2 bases and J by 7 bases, with 14 bases between the two germline ends.

This clone was counted many times. The chain uses TRBV11-3 and TRBJ1-1, with D tentatively TRBD1 (5 bases). The ends were cut back, 6 bases at V and 7 bases at J, with 18 bases in the middle. This CDR3 comprises 14 residues. CDR1 and CDR2 from the germline V gene are SGHNT and YENEEA. CDR3 coding DNA: TGTGCCAGCAGTCCAGGCACGGGGACTCTTGAAGCTTTCTTT. This sequence encodes CASSPGTGTLEAFF. The full variable domain, in which reference TRBV11-3 and TRBJ1-1 provide the parts outside the CDR3, is EAGVVQSPRYKIIEKKQPVAFWCNPISGHNTLYWYLQNLGQGPELLIRYENEEAVDDSQLPKDRFSAERLKGVDSTLKIQPAELGDSAVYLCASSPGTGTLEAFFGQGTRLTVV.

The chain links TRBV18 to TRBJ1-1, with 7 positions matching TRBD1. Per germline, CDR1 KGHSH and CDR2 LQKENI. The CDR3 is made up of 15 amino acids. V shed 5 bases, J shed 5 bases, and the junction held 11 bases outside the gene matches. The CDR3 is CASSTRQGGETEAFF. The CDR3 region has the DNA TGTGCCAGCTCAACTCGACAGGGCGGGGAGACTGAAGCTTTCTTT.

This sequence joins TRBV6-8 and TRBJ2-7, with TRBD1 matching over 8 bases. Germline trimming cut 6 bases from V and 6 bases from J; bases unmatched to any gene: 7. CDR3 length equals 13 residues. Germline assignment: CDR1 MNHGY and CDR2 SAAAGT. The CDR3 DNA is TGTGCCAGCAGACCGACAGGGGTCGGCGAGCAGTACTTC. Residues: CASRPTGVGEQYF.

The chain employs TRBV6-8 and TRBJ2-7; D may be TRBD1 (5 bases). CDR1 is MNHGY, CDR2 SAAAGT, per germline. The CDR3 contains 15 residues. Trimming stripped 2 bases from V and 0 bases from J, with 11 bases between. CDR3 region: CASSYGRVLSYEQYF. The CDR3 DNA is TGTGCCAGCAGTTACGGCAGGGTACTCTCCTACGAGCAGTACTTC.

This clone was detected many times. V is TRBV6-8 and J is TRBJ1-4; a weak D match, TRBD1 (6 bases). Trimming took 10 bases from V and 6 from J, leaving 15 bases between them. CDR3 length: 13 amino acids. The germline V gene encodes CDR1 MNHGY and CDR2 SAAAGT. The CDR3 reads CAIRGGVDEKLFF. The CDR3 DNA sequence: TGTGCCATCAGAGGGGGAGTTGATGAAAAACTGTTTTTT.

This clone was observed once. The chain carries TRBV18 and TRBJ1-3; D unclear. Germline loops: CDR1 KGHSH, CDR2 LQKENI. Trimming removed 1 base at V and 0 bases at J, with 10 bases between. This CDR3 has 16 residues. The CDR3: CASSPQWQSSGNTIYF. Written as DNA, the CDR3 is TGTGCCAGCTCACCACAGTGGCAAAGCTCTGGAAACACCATATATTTT.

The chain is built from TRBV23-1 and TRBJ1-2; 10 positions agree with TRBD1. TRBV23-1 has ORF status, its function being uncertain. Trimming at V came to 6 bases and at J to 4 bases, leaving 17 bases not matched to a gene. The CDR3 has 18 residues. CDR3 coding DNA: TGCGCCAGCAGCCAAGAGGGACAGGGGCGGGACATAGGCTATGGCTACACCTTC. Translated: CASSQEGQGRDIGYGYTF.

This chain connects TRBV28 to TRBJ1-4, with a tentative D call TRBD1 (5 bases). Germline V gene lookup returns CDR1 MDHEN and CDR2 SYDVKM. Trimming removed 6 bases from V and 1 base from J, with 12 bases in between. The CDR3 runs to 15 residues. The DNA for the CDR3 is TGTGCCAGCAGCCGACAGCGAGAAACTAATGAAAAACTGTTTTTT. This translates into CASSRQRETNEKLFF.

This clone was seen only a few times. This chain uses TRBV6-8 with TRBJ2-3; 9 nucleotides agree with TRBD2. The CDR3 is 17 amino acids. Per germline, CDR1 MNHGY and CDR2 SAAAGT. Unmatched junction bases numbered 8, after V lost 0 bases and J lost 4 bases. The CDR3 region has the DNA TGTGCCAGCAGTTACTCGGGGCTAGCGGGACCATCAGATACGCAGTATTTT. As protein: CASSYSGLAGPSDTQYF.

This clone was observed a few times. CDR3 nucleotides: TGTGCCAGCAGTCCCCCGGCTTTGGAGACCCAGTACTTC. It specifies CASSPPALETQYF. This rearrangement joins TRBV28 to TRBJ2-5; D remains unclear. V gave up 5 bases and J gave up 5 bases, with 12 bases separating them. The germline V gene has CDR1 MDHEN and CDR2 SYDVKM. The CDR3 is made up of 13 amino acids.

CDR3 protein: CSVVLLGTYEQYF. The CDR3 DNA sequence: TGCAGCGTTGTTCTTTTGGGGACCTACGAGCAGTACTTC. The chain couples TRBV29-1 to TRBJ2-7; no reliable D call. Trimming stripped 4 bases from V and 2 bases from J, with 12 bases between. The V gene's germline CDR1 is SQVTM and CDR2 ANQGSEA. The CDR3 has 13 amino acids.

This chain joins TRBV28 and TRBJ1-5; tentatively, D is TRBD1 (6 bases). The germline gives CDR1 MDHEN, CDR2 SYDVKM. The CDR3 is 15 amino acids. The ends were cut back, 3 bases at V and 6 bases at J, with 15 bases in the middle. The CDR3 nucleotides read TGTGCCAGCAGTTTGTTTGGGGGGCTGCGTCAGCCCCAGCATTTT. Encoded protein: CASSLFGGLRQPQHF.

This clone was found many times. The V call is TRBV9, the J call TRBJ2-1; 8 bases fit TRBD2. CDR3 length: 14 residues. Germline CDR1 reads SGDLS; CDR2 reads YYNGEE. V was clipped by 7 bases and J by 7 bases; unmatched bases: 10. CDR3 amino acids: CASHPSGRGNEQFF. The CDR3, as DNA: TGTGCCAGCCACCCCAGCGGGAGAGGGAATGAGCAGTTCTTC. Full variable domain (missing parts from reference TRBV9 and TRBJ2-1): DSGVTQTPKHLITATGQRVTLRCSPRSGDLSVYWYQQSLDQGLQFLIQYYNGEERAKGNILERFSAQQFPDLHSELNLSSLELGDSALYFCASHPSGRGNEQFFGPGTRLTVL.

V and J are TRBV18 and TRBJ1-5; D is ambiguous. Trimming removed 3 bases from V and 1 base from J, with 4 bases in between. The CDR3 is made up of 13 amino acids. From germline, CDR1 is KGHSH and CDR2 LQKENI. Here the CDR3 DNA reads TGTGCCAGCTCACCGGACAGCAATCAGCCCCAGCATTTT. This encodes CASSPDSNQPQHF.

The rearrangement links TRBV10-3 to TRBJ2-3; 12 bases agree with TRBD1. V lost 1 base and J lost 2; bases outside the gene matches: 16. Looked up from germline, CDR1 is ENHRY and CDR2 is SYGVKD. The CDR3 totals 21 residues. CDR3 loop: CAISEFLRDRGLWSDTDTQYF. As DNA, the CDR3 is TGTGCCATCAGTGAGTTCCTCCGGGACAGGGGGCTATGGAGTGACACAGATACGCAGTATTTT.

The V and J genes are TRBV19 and TRBJ1-4; D is perhaps TRBD1 (6 bases). In germline, CDR1 is LNHDA, CDR2 SQIVND (reference sequence). The CDR3 has 17 residues. Between the trimmed V and J ends, which lost 6 bases and 10 bases, there was a span of 27 bases. This CDR3 reads CASRILTTGPGVGKLFF. The CDR3 region has the DNA TGTGCCAGTAGAATCCTAACGACAGGCCCGGGCGTCGGAAAACTGTTTTTT.

The V call is TRBV16, the J call TRBJ2-1, with 8 bases aligning to TRBD2. This CDR3 spans 16 amino acids. The V and J ends lost 4 bases and 7 bases, in that order; junction bases with no gene match: 12. CDR1 and CDR2 (germline): KGHSY, FQNENV. The CDR3 loop reads CASSLRSGRGVNEQFF. The CDR3 region has the DNA TGTGCCAGCAGCCTACGAAGCGGGAGAGGGGTTAATGAGCAGTTCTTC.

By sample fraction, this clone is medium-sized (0.01 to 0.1%). The chain's CDR3 is CASSSFKREGRGEQFF. DNA of the CDR3: TGTGCCAGCAGCTCGTTCAAGCGGGAGGGCCGGGGTGAGCAGTTCTTC. The rearrangement joins TRBV11-3 to TRBJ2-1, with 10 bases fitting TRBD2. J gave up 9 bases and V 4 bases, and 12 bases lay outside the gene matches. CDR1 and CDR2 (germline): SGHNT, YENEEA. CDR3 length equals 16 residues.

As DNA, the CDR3 is TGCGCCAGCAGCCACCCCTCTCGGGGGTCGTCGAACACTGAAGCTTTCTTT. It yields the protein CASSHPSRGSSNTEAFF. The chain uses TRBV4-1 and TRBJ1-1, with D perhaps matching TRBD1 (5 bases). Germline V gives CDR1 MGHRA, CDR2 YSYEKL. This CDR3 spans 17 amino acids. V dropped 3 bases and J dropped 1 base, with 18 bases sitting between them.